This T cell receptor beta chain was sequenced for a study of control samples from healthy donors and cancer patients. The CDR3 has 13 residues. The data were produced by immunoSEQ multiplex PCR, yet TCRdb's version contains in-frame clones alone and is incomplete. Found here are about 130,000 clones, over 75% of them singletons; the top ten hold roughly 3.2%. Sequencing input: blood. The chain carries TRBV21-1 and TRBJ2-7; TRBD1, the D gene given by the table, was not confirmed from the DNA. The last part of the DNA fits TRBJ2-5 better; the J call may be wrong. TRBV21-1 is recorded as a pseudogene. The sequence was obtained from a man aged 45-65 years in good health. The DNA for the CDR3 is TGTGCCAGCAGCAAAGGGACAGGAGAGACCCAGTACTTC. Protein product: CASSKGTGETQYF.